The clone carrying this T cell receptor (beta chain) was observed many times. Its antigen remains unknown. The data were obtained in a study of T cell repertoires in cytomegalovirus infection. Across the whole study: It was the public TCR beta signatures that indicated both CMV infection and matching HLA type. Findings and caveats of the study: Dominating the ex vivo response were TCR beta clonotypes that were CMV-specific and HLA-C-restricted. People with CMV and the relevant HLA were identified by cumulative public TCR beta family frequency.

V dropped 5 bases and J dropped 2 bases, with 20 bases sitting between them. The V gene's germline CDR1 is SGHTA and CDR2 FQGNSA. There are 17 residues in the CDR3. From the reads, TCRdb called clonotypes with MiXCR, one entry per CDR3 protein. The sample includes around 250,000 distinct CDR3 sequences, over 15% of them seen just once. Sequenced input: CD8+ T cells from PBMCs. This TCR derives from a human donor in good health (CMV status not recorded). Some clones in this sample may be carry-over from other donors' samples. The V gene is TRBV7-2, the J gene TRBJ2-3; a possible D gene is TRBD1 (6 bases). CDR3 sequence reads: CASSQGYQRDYTDTQYF. The CDR3 DNA follows: TGTGCCAGCAGCCAGGGGTACCAGAGAGACTACACAGATACGCAGTATTTT.